One sample yielded the 29 T cell receptor beta chains listed below, sequenced in a study of cytomegalovirus exposure and HLA in healthy donors. This PCR relied on a set of 60 Vbeta primers and 13 Jbeta primers. Data came from immunoSEQ multiplex PCR; TCRdb stores just in-frame clones and leaves some out. The sample lists approximately 250,000 clones; around 80% were seen once. Input material: PBMCs. These receptors all come from a boy aged 5-17 years in good health and CMV-seronegative.

This clone occurred a few times. This chain links TRBV5-1 with TRBJ1-3; D remains unclear. V was clipped by 5 bases and J by 4 bases, with 10 bases between them. This CDR3 region has 13 residues. CDR1 and CDR2 (germline): SGHRS, YFSETQ. CDR3 in amino acids: CASRPGGGNTIYF. The CDR3 DNA is TGCGCCAGCAGGCCCGGAGGGGGAAACACCATATATTTT.

J is TRBJ1-2 and V is TRBV4-2; the D is unclear. Trimming left V 0 bases short and J 5 bases short, with 13 bases between. The CDR3 runs to 15 residues. Germline loops: CDR1 LGHNA, CDR2 YNFKEQ. In DNA, the CDR3 is TGTGCCAGCAGCCAAGATCCCAGTTCCCCTTATGGCTACACCTTC. Its protein product is CASSQDPSSPYGYTF.

The V gene is TRBV29-1, the J gene TRBJ2-3; D unclear. Germline CDR1 SQVTM, CDR2 ANQGSEA. V shed 5 bases and J shed 0 bases, with 6 bases lying between them. The CDR3 contains 12 residues. DNA of the CDR3: TGCAGCGTTTGCGGTAGCACAGATACGCAGTATTTT. Protein sequence: CSVCGSTDTQYF.

The chain joins TRBV7-6 to TRBJ1-5, with TRBD1 matching 10 bases. This CDR3 spans 13 amino acids. V was pared by 5 bases and J by 8 bases, with 3 bases of the junction left unmatched. Germline V gives CDR1 SGHVS, CDR2 FNYEAQ. As DNA, the CDR3 is TGTGCCAGCAGCCTGGGACAGGGGAAGCCCCAGCATTTT. Residues: CASSLGQGKPQHF.

This chain uses TRBV19 with TRBJ2-2, with 12 bases aligning to TRBD2. The CDR3 runs to 17 residues. Germline CDR1 is LNHDA and CDR2 is SQIVND (reference sequence). V shed 9 bases, J shed 7 bases, and the junction held 15 bases outside the gene matches. DNA of the CDR3: TGTGCCAGGCTTCCGGGACTAGCGGGTTTAGGTCGCGGGGAGCTGTTTTTT. It specifies CARLPGLAGLGRGELFF.

This clone was found a few times. The chain uses TRBV2 and TRBJ2-3; a weak D match, TRBD1 (5 bases). Trimming took 0 bases from V and 1 from J, leaving 5 bases between them. The germline gives CDR1 SNHLY, CDR2 FYNNEI. There are 14 residues in the CDR3. The CDR3 DNA reads TGTGCCAGCAGTGAAGCGGGGCGCACAGATACGCAGTATTTT. Its protein is CASSEAGRTDTQYF.

This chain joins TRBV9 and TRBJ2-7; maybe TRBD2 (5 bases). Trimming took off 5 bases at V and 3 bases at J, with 12 bases between the two ends. This CDR3 region has 13 residues. Germline CDR1 reads SGDLS; CDR2 reads YYNGEE. The CDR3 coding sequence is TGTGCCAGCAGTGTAAGCGGTGTCTACGAGCAGTACTTC. Translating gives CASSVSGVYEQYF.

The chain couples TRBV7-8 to TRBJ2-2; D perhaps matches TRBD1 (5 bases). Germline assignment: CDR1 SGHVS and CDR2 FQNEAQ. Trimming pared 7 bases from V and 1 base from J, leaving 7 bases between. CDR3 length: 13 amino acids. The CDR3 nucleotides read TGTGCCAGCACAGGGCAGAACACCGGGGAGCTGTTTTTT. Its protein is CASTGQNTGELFF.

V and J are TRBV11-3 and TRBJ1-4, with D maybe TRBD1 (5 bases). The CDR3 has 14 amino acids. The V gene lost 5 bases and the J gene lost 4 bases, with 11 bases spanning the gap. CDR1 is SGHNT and CDR2 is YENEEA in the germline V gene. The CDR3 reads CASSLGTDNEKLFF. The DNA for the CDR3 is TGTGCCAGCAGCCTCGGGACTGATAATGAAAAACTGTTTTTT.

In DNA form, the CDR3 reads TGCGCCAGCAGCTTGGCCGTCGGGGCTGGGGCCAACGTCCTGACTTTC. Its translation: CASSLAVGAGANVLTF. The chain links TRBV5-1 to TRBJ2-6; maybe TRBD2 (5 bases). This CDR3 has 16 amino acids. Per germline, CDR1 SGHRS and CDR2 YFSETQ. The germline V and J ends were trimmed by 0 bases and 2 bases, with 9 bases remaining between them.

The CDR3 nucleotides are TGTGCCAGCAGCCCCGTGCAGGACAGGGATTACAATGAGCAGTTCTTC. Protein sequence: CASSPVQDRDYNEQFF. This rearrangement joins TRBV13 to TRBJ2-1, with 8 bases that match TRBD1. The CDR3 totals 16 residues. V lost 5 bases, J lost 4 bases, and 10 bases stayed unmatched. Looked up from germline, CDR1 is PRHDT and CDR2 is FYEKMQ (reference sequence).

The chain carries TRBV9 and TRBJ1-2, with 7 bases matching TRBD1. The CDR3 runs 15 residues. Germline CDR1 and CDR2: SGDLS and YYNGEE. Losses at the gene ends were 3 bases for V and 0 bases for J; bases not matched to a gene: 5. CDR3 bases: TGTGCCAGCAGCGCAGCAGGGGGAGCTAACTATGGCTACACCTTC. Amino acids: CASSAAGGANYGYTF.

This rearrangement joins TRBV27 to TRBJ2-7; 8 bases agree with TRBD2. CDR3 length: 13 residues. Germline V gives CDR1 MNHEY, CDR2 SMNVEV (reference sequence). With V trimmed by 4 bases and J by 5 bases, 4 bases remained unmatched. CDR3 nucleotide sequence: TGTGCCAGCAGTTCCATCGGGAGGGACGAGCAGTACTTC. This encodes CASSSIGRDEQYF.

This chain links TRBV7-2 with TRBJ1-5; possible D gene TRBD1, 6 bases. Germline loops: CDR1 SGHTA, CDR2 FQGNSA. V was shortened by 5 bases and J by 4 bases, with 9 bases between the two germline ends. The CDR3 is 13 amino acids. DNA for the CDR3: TGTGCCAGCAGCAAAGGGGGTAATCAGCCCCAGCATTTT. The encoded protein is CASSKGGNQPQHF. The whole variable domain, remainder taken from reference TRBV7-2 and TRBJ1-5, is GAGVSQSPSNKVTEKGKDVELRCDPISGHTALYWYRQSLGQGLEFLIYFQGNSAPDKSGLPSDRFSAERTGGSVSTLTIQRTQQEDSAVYLCASSKGGNQPQHFGDGTRLSIL.

This chain connects TRBV6-6 to TRBJ2-7; D is possibly TRBD2 (5 bases). The CDR3 loop spans 15 amino acids. V was pared by 5 bases and J by 1 base, with 15 bases between. Germline assignment: CDR1 MNHNY and CDR2 SVGAGI (reference sequence). The CDR3 DNA is TGTGCCAGCAGTCCTCCGGGGTATAGTTCCTACGAGCAGTACTTC. Its translation is CASSPPGYSSYEQYF.

This chain connects TRBV29-1 to TRBJ1-3, with D perhaps TRBD1 (6 bases). The germline V gene has CDR1 SQVTM and CDR2 ANQGSEA. Trimming removed 6 bases at V and 0 bases at J, with 15 bases between. The length of the CDR3 is 15 residues. The CDR3 loop reads CSVADSPYSGNTIYF. CDR3 sequence (DNA): TGCAGCGTCGCGGACAGCCCTTACTCTGGAAACACCATATATTTT.

The chain combines TRBV9 with TRBJ2-7, with 7 bases lining up with TRBD2. V shed 5 bases, J shed 2 bases, and the junction held 4 bases outside the gene matches. Germline CDR1 reads SGDLS; CDR2 reads YYNGEE. This CDR3 is built from 13 residues. The CDR3 DNA follows: TGTGCCAGCAGTGGGACTACCACCTACGAGCAGTACTTC. It yields the protein CASSGTTTYEQYF.

The CDR3 sequence is CASSKRLSGANVLTF. The CDR3 DNA reads as TGTGCCAGCAGCAAGCGTCTCTCTGGGGCCAACGTCCTGACTTTC. V is TRBV9 and J is TRBJ2-6; D unresolved. The V end was cut by 4 bases, the J end by 0 bases, with 8 bases between. The length of the CDR3 is 15 residues. Germline V gives CDR1 SGDLS, CDR2 YYNGEE.

This clone has a handful of counts. CDR3 DNA: TGTGCCAGCAGTTCCTCTAGAGGATATGGCTACACCTTC. Its translation is CASSSSRGYGYTF. This chain uses TRBV6-5 with TRBJ1-2; D ambiguous. Germline assignment: CDR1 MNHEY and CDR2 SVGAGI. CDR3 length: 13 residues. V lost 4 bases and J 5 bases, leaving 11 bases between the germline ends.

This CDR3 is CASALEEPPTDTQYF. The CDR3 DNA follows: TGTGCCAGCGCCTTGGAGGAACCTCCCACAGATACGCAGTATTTT. This chain links TRBV18 with TRBJ2-3, with D maybe TRBD2 (5 bases). The CDR3 extends over 15 amino acids. Germline V gene data show CDR1 as KGHSH and CDR2 as LQKENI. V lost 8 bases and J 2 bases, leaving 17 bases between the germline ends.

V gene TRBV9 combines with J gene TRBJ2-1; no reliable D call. The ends were cut back, 3 bases at V and 7 bases at J, with 14 bases in the middle. This CDR3 contains 14 residues. CDR1 and CDR2 from the germline V gene are SGDLS and YYNGEE. CDR3 bases: TGTGCCAGCAGCGCAAATCGGATGAGGAATGAGCAGTTCTTC. This codes for CASSANRMRNEQFF.

This clone was picked up a small number of times. The J gene is TRBJ2-2, the V gene TRBV11-2; no clear D gene. Germline-derived CDR1 and CDR2 are SGHAT and FQNNGV. CDR3 length: 13 residues. Trimming removed 4 bases from V and 6 bases from J, with 9 bases in between. This CDR3 reads CASSYGEPGELFF. The CDR3 nucleotides read TGTGCCAGCAGCTATGGAGAGCCCGGGGAGCTGTTTTTT.

V gene TRBV29-1 combines with J gene TRBJ2-5; D gene unclear. Germline-derived CDR1 and CDR2 are SQVTM and ANQGSEA. This CDR3 is 9 amino acids long. This CDR3 is CRASETQYF. The CDR3 DNA is TGCAGGGCATCGGAGACCCAGTACTTC.

This clone showed up just once. The chain recombines TRBV6-1 with TRBJ2-3; TRBD2 aligns across 9 bases. V shed 5 bases and J 1 base; nucleotides not matched to a gene: 4. This CDR3 is built from 15 residues. The V gene's germline CDR1 is MNHNS and CDR2 SASEGT. CDR3 DNA: TGTGCCAGCAGTTTTTTAGCGGGGGGCACAGATACGCAGTATTTT. Its protein product is CASSFLAGGTDTQYF.

This chain uses TRBV6-1 with TRBJ2-6; TRBD2 aligns across 8 bases. CDR3 length: 15 residues. Trimming at V came to 6 bases and at J to 2 bases, leaving 3 bases not matched to a gene. Germline CDR1 reads MNHNS; CDR2 reads SASEGT. The CDR3 DNA reads as TGTGCCAGCAGGACGGGAGGGGCTGGGGCCAACGTCCTGACTTTC. Residues: CASRTGGAGANVLTF.

The V and J genes are TRBV2 and TRBJ1-2; 9 nucleotides line up with TRBD1. Trimming cost V 6 bases and J 5 bases; bases outside gene matches: 13. The CDR3 is made up of 16 amino acids. Germline CDR1 and CDR2: SNHLY and FYNNEI. The CDR3 reads CASRKQPRQGEYGYTF. CDR3 nucleotide sequence: TGTGCCAGCAGGAAACAACCCCGACAGGGGGAGTATGGCTACACCTTC.

This clone was seen a handful of times. The rearrangement links TRBV6-5 to TRBJ1-2; weak D call: TRBD1 (6 bases). This CDR3 contains 15 residues. Germline CDR1 reads MNHEY; CDR2 reads SVGAGI. Trimming stripped 4 bases from V and 9 bases from J, with 21 bases between. The DNA for the CDR3 is TGTGCCAGCAGTTTTCTTGGGCAGGGGAGTCATAGCTACACCTTC. It specifies CASSFLGQGSHSYTF.

This chain connects TRBV5-1 to TRBJ2-7, with D perhaps matching TRBD2 (6 bases). With 1 base removed from V and 2 bases from J, the gap between germline ends came to 10 bases. Per the germline V gene, CDR1 is SGHRS and CDR2 is YFSETQ. The CDR3 has 14 amino acids. The CDR3 protein is CASSLISGPYEQYF. The CDR3 DNA reads TGCGCCAGCAGCTTGATTAGCGGACCCTACGAGCAGTACTTC.

V is TRBV6-6 and J is TRBJ1-5; D unresolved. The CDR3 contains 16 residues. V lost 7 bases, J lost 0 bases, and 16 bases lay in between. The germline V gene has CDR1 MNHNY and CDR2 SVGAGI (reference sequence). DNA of the CDR3: TGTGCCAGCACCCGAGGGCTGCTATATAGCAATCAGCCCCAGCATTTT. It specifies CASTRGLLYSNQPQHF.